The 23 T cell receptor beta chains presented below share a single source sample, sequenced in a study of cytomegalovirus exposure and HLA in healthy donors. PCR involved 60 Vbeta and 13 Jbeta primers. The protocol was immunoSEQ multiplex PCR, while the TCRdb copy is restricted to in-frame clones and leaves out a portion. The profile shows under 250,000 clones, 65% to 85% of them singletons. The sequencing sample was made of PBMCs. The receptors stem from a middle-aged man in good health and CMV-seronegative.

This clone came up once. This chain joins TRBV4-2 and TRBJ2-7, with TRBD2 matching over 11 bases. V lost 3 bases, J lost 3 bases, and 4 bases stayed unmatched. CDR1 LGHNA and CDR2 YNFKEQ come from the germline V gene. The length of the CDR3 is 15 residues. The CDR3: CASSQEGLADYEQYF. The DNA for the CDR3 is TGTGCCAGCAGCCAGGAGGGACTAGCGGACTACGAGCAGTACTTC.

Regarding this clone: Within the sample, other DNA sequences also encode this same CDR3. The chain carries TRBV5-1 and TRBJ2-7; TRBD2 might be the D (5 bases). This CDR3 spans 14 amino acids. The germline CDR1 and CDR2 sequences are SGHRS and YFSETQ. Trimming pared 0 bases from V and 3 bases from J, leaving 10 bases between. In nucleotides, the CDR3 is TGCGCCAGCAGCTTGGGAGGAGGATTCTACGAGCAGTACTTC. It is translated as CASSLGGGFYEQYF.

There are a few counts of this clone. The chain is built from TRBV10-3 and TRBJ2-3; 8 bases fit TRBD1. The CDR3 length is 14 residues. The germline CDR1 and CDR2 sequences are ENHRY and SYGVKD. V was pared by 9 bases and J by 3 bases, with 8 bases of the junction left unmatched. The CDR3 protein is CAIDRGQGTDTQYF. DNA for the CDR3: TGTGCCATTGACAGGGGCCAGGGGACAGATACGCAGTATTTT.

The rearrangement joins TRBV7-8 to TRBJ2-2; TRBD2 aligns across 7 bases. Germline trimming cut 8 bases from V and 6 bases from J; bases unmatched to any gene: 12. The CDR3 consists of 15 residues. Germline V gives CDR1 SGHVS, CDR2 FQNEAQ. In nucleotides, the CDR3 is TGTGCCAGCCGCCCGCGCAGCGGGGTAGCCGGGGAGCTGTTTTTT. This sequence encodes CASRPRSGVAGELFF.

This chain links TRBV14 with TRBJ2-2; D gene unclear. The CDR3 spans 15 residues. Germline V lookup: CDR1 SGHDN, CDR2 FVKESK. V gave up 0 bases and J gave up 5 bases, with 10 bases separating them. CDR3 residues: CASSQDETETGELFF. CDR3 DNA sequence: TGTGCCAGCAGCCAAGATGAGACGGAGACCGGGGAGCTGTTTTTT.

The gene calls are TRBV27 and TRBJ2-7, with 11 bases identical to TRBD2. The germline V gene encodes CDR1 MNHEY and CDR2 SMNVEV (reference sequence). The CDR3 runs 14 residues. V lost 5 bases to trimming and J lost 7 bases; unmatched junction nucleotides: 7. In nucleotides, the CDR3 is TGTGCCAGCAGTGCCGGGACTAGCGGCGGAGAGCAGTACTTC. Its protein product is CASSAGTSGGEQYF.

V and J are TRBV5-1 and TRBJ2-5; 11 nucleotides line up with TRBD2. Germline V gene data show CDR1 as SGHRS and CDR2 as YFSETQ. Trimming cost V 7 bases and J 3 bases; bases outside gene matches: 2. This CDR3 comprises 13 residues. The CDR3 region has the DNA TGCGCCAGCGGTAGCGGGAGGGAAGAGACCCAGTACTTC. Translating it yields CASGSGREETQYF.

For this clone: The identical CDR3 is also encoded by other nucleotide sequences in the sample. This chain uses TRBV7-2 with TRBJ1-5; possibly TRBD1 for D (5 bases). The CDR3 covers 13 residues. Deletions cut 2 bases from V and 4 bases from J, with 6 bases between. The germline V gene encodes CDR1 SGHTA and CDR2 FQGNSA. In nucleotides, the CDR3 is TGTGCCAGCAGCTTACGGGGGAATCAGCCCCAGCATTTT. Its translation is CASSLRGNQPQHF.

V gene TRBV27 combines with J gene TRBJ2-7; weak D call: TRBD1 (6 bases). Germline V gene lookup returns CDR1 MNHEY and CDR2 SMNVEV (reference sequence). The CDR3 covers 12 residues. Trimming cost V 6 bases and J 12 bases, with 18 bases left between them. CDR3 sequence: CASSPTAGAMYF. The CDR3 DNA is TGTGCCAGCAGCCCCACAGCAGGGGCGATGTACTTC.

The chain carries TRBV2 and TRBJ1-5; D is uncertain. Germline V gene lookup returns CDR1 SNHLY and CDR2 FYNNEI. The V gene lost 1 base and the J gene lost 4 bases, with 8 bases spanning the gap. The CDR3 spans 14 residues. The CDR3 sequence is CASSEGARNQPQHF. The DNA for the CDR3 is TGTGCCAGCAGTGAAGGGGCCAGAAATCAGCCCCAGCATTTT.

This chain connects TRBV6-1 to TRBJ2-7; 11 nucleotides line up with TRBD1. The CDR3 extends over 15 amino acids. Per the germline V gene, CDR1 is MNHNS and CDR2 is SASEGT. The junction had 4 bases not matched to a gene; V was cut back by 6 bases and J by 0 bases. The CDR3 DNA reads as TGTGCCAGCAGGCCGGACAGGGGGCACTCCTACGAGCAGTACTTC. Its translation is CASRPDRGHSYEQYF.

The chain carries TRBV6-5 and TRBJ1-1, with D possibly matching TRBD1 (5 bases). This CDR3 contains 14 residues. Germline values: CDR1 MNHEY, CDR2 SVGAGI. Trimming cost V 3 bases and J 3 bases, with 11 bases left between them. The DNA of the CDR3 is TGTGCCAGCAGTTATAGGGGTTGGGACACTGAAGCTTTCTTT. Its protein product is CASSYRGWDTEAFF.

The J gene is TRBJ2-1, the V gene TRBV27, with 7 bases identical to TRBD2. The CDR3 runs 13 residues. Germline V lookup: CDR1 MNHEY, CDR2 SMNVEV (reference sequence). V lost 10 bases to trimming and J lost 2 bases; unmatched junction nucleotides: 5. CDR3 amino acids: CAIRGSPYNEQFF. The CDR3, as DNA: TGTGCCATCCGCGGGAGCCCCTACAATGAGCAGTTCTTC.

V is TRBV30 and J is TRBJ1-5; tentatively, D is TRBD1 (6 bases). There are 15 residues in the CDR3. Germline CDR1 is GTSNPN and CDR2 is SVGIG (reference sequence). The V and J ends lost 1 base and 1 base respectively, with 11 bases between them. The CDR3 coding sequence is TGTGCCTGGAGTGGGGGGCGGGGGAGCAATCAGCCCCAGCATTTT. Translating gives CAWSGGRGSNQPQHF.

The CDR3 reads CASSQTGVSGNTIYF. The CDR3 DNA is TGTGCCAGCAGCCAAACCGGGGTCTCTGGAAACACCATATATTTT. The chain carries TRBV9 and TRBJ1-3, with no clear D. Germline V lookup: CDR1 SGDLS, CDR2 YYNGEE. V shed 4 bases and J shed 0 bases, with 11 bases lying between them. This CDR3 is built from 15 residues.

The genes are TRBV7-3 and TRBJ2-1; a possible D gene is TRBD2 (7 bases). With 5 bases removed from V and 9 bases from J, the gap between germline ends came to 17 bases. The CDR3 has 14 residues. Germline assignment: CDR1 SGHTA and CDR2 FQGTGA. CDR3 region: CASSLGLVGAEQFF. CDR3 bases: TGTGCCAGCAGCCTCGGACTAGTGGGGGCTGAGCAGTTCTTC.

The chain carries TRBV4-2 and TRBJ2-1, with D possibly TRBD2 on 6 matching bases. The germline CDR1 and CDR2 sequences are LGHNA and YNFKEQ. Trimming pared 4 bases from V and 7 bases from J, leaving 8 bases between. CDR3 length: 12 residues. In DNA form, the CDR3 reads TGTGCCAGCAGCCCAAGCGGGAATGAGCAGTTCTTC. Its protein product is CASSPSGNEQFF.

The V call is TRBV6-1, the J call TRBJ2-1; 9 bases align to TRBD2. V lost 4 bases and J lost 5; bases outside the gene matches: 6. CDR1 and CDR2 (germline): MNHNS, SASEGT. This CDR3 has 15 residues. This chain's CDR3 is CASSVVAGAHNEQFF. Here the CDR3 DNA reads TGTGCCAGCAGTGTAGTAGCGGGAGCACACAATGAGCAGTTCTTC.

The chain joins TRBV7-6 to TRBJ2-1; 9 bases agree with TRBD2. The junction had 9 bases not matched to a gene; V was cut back by 2 bases and J by 1 base. This CDR3 region has 18 residues. Germline CDR1 and CDR2: SGHVS and FNYEAQ. The CDR3 DNA is TGTGCCAGCAGCTTAAATCGGATAGCGGGGGCATCCTACAATGAGCAGTTCTTC. It encodes CASSLNRIAGASYNEQFF.

The chain carries TRBV19 and TRBJ2-7; D might be TRBD2 (6 bases). V lost 0 bases and J lost 5, with 8 bases in between. The germline CDR1 and CDR2 sequences are LNHDA and SQIVND (reference sequence). This CDR3 is 13 amino acids long. The CDR3 is CASSIDRGNEQYF. In nucleotides, the CDR3 is TGTGCCAGTAGTATAGATCGGGGGAACGAGCAGTACTTC.

The rearrangement joins TRBV2 to TRBJ1-5; D is ambiguous. The V gene lost 8 bases and the J gene lost 4 bases, with 12 bases spanning the gap. The CDR3 length is 13 residues. Germline CDR1 reads SNHLY; CDR2 reads FYNNEI. The CDR3 sequence is CASRGRSNQPQHF. CDR3 DNA: TGTGCCAGCCGAGGAAGGAGTAATCAGCCCCAGCATTTT.

The chain links TRBV6-5 to TRBJ2-7, with TRBD1 as a possible D gene (5 bases). This CDR3 comprises 12 residues. The V and J ends lost 8 bases and 3 bases respectively, with 11 bases between them. Germline CDR1 MNHEY, CDR2 SVGAGI. The CDR3 spells CASGRGLYEQYF. For the CDR3, the DNA is TGTGCCAGCGGAAGGGGTCTCTACGAGCAGTACTTC.

This chain connects TRBV10-1 to TRBJ2-3; D is unclear. Per germline, CDR1 WNHNN and CDR2 SYGVQD (reference sequence). The length of the CDR3 is 14 residues. The V gene lost 0 bases and the J gene lost 5 bases, with 9 bases spanning the gap. The CDR3 DNA follows: TGCGCCAGCAGTGAGTCCGGGTTAAGAGATACGCAGTATTTT. Encoded protein: CASSESGLRDTQYF.